This T cell receptor beta chain was identified during a study of T cell repertoires in ileal Crohn's disease. Profiling relied on immunoSEQ multiplex PCR, and the TCRdb table lists in-frame clones only, not all of them. The table lists some 3,000 clones, 70% to 80% of them singletons. As regards this clone: Its antigen is undetermined.

The germline CDR1 and CDR2 sequences are MDHEN and SYDVKM. The CDR3 extends over 15 amino acids. V lost 3 bases, J lost 0 bases, and 11 bases lay in between. Documented time point: inflamed ileum from the surgical specimen. Study outcomes and limitations: High-frequency clones were more common in sorted CD8 than CD4 cells. Clonal expansions were more frequent in active smokers than non-smokers at surgery.

Sequenced sample: ileal tissue. V is TRBV28 and J is TRBJ1-2; TRBD1 might be the D (5 bases). The sequence was collected from an adult with Crohn's disease. The CDR3 here is CASSLGVGTNYGYTF. The CDR3 DNA follows: TGTGCCAGCAGTTTGGGGGTTGGGACTAACTATGGCTACACCTTC.